This TCR beta chain derives from a study of cytomegalovirus exposure and HLA in healthy donors listed by TCRdb under 2017. Some background on the complete study: An earlier analysis of 550 to 700 of the donors reported about 290 Gb of sequence data and around 110 million unique TCR beta sequences from approximately 180 million T cells. Around 300 gigabases of sequencing data and approximately 85 million unique TCR sequences were included in an early release covering 500 to 750 HLA-typed donors. The genetic ancestry cluster associated with self-reported Caucasian donors included roughly four fifths of the roughly 380 genotyped donors. The study aimed to test whether signatures of past pathogen exposure could be identified by cataloging public T cell receptors. The study used immunosequencing to profile the T cell repertoires of several hundred subjects and linked those repertoires to cytomegalovirus serostatus. In addition to the first cohort of 666 subjects, a separate validation cohort of about 120 different subjects was used. The study combined high-throughput TCR immunosequencing, statistical association of individual TCRs with disease status, and machine learning to predict cytomegalovirus infection status. A later analysis re-analyzed previously published TCR beta repertoires from 666 donors and added high-resolution HLA genotyping to study TCR occurrence patterns. Rather than using new phenotypic data, the later analysis identified candidate immune exposures from TCR beta sequences and from how often those sequences occurred across donors. An earlier analysis of approximately 500 of the donors applied high-throughput TCR beta sequencing to assess whether each TCR beta V gene segment acted as functional or pseudogenic. Donor age, sex, ethnicity and CMV serostatus were compiled alongside the repertoire data. In a later genetic analysis, genome-wide SNP genotypes for about 55% of the 666 donors were used, and that subset was treated as a discovery cohort. All discovery cohort repertoires had been generated on a single sequencing platform. Class I and class II HLA loci were covered by the typing at four-digit resolution. The number of donors typed differed by locus, with about 629-640 for A, B, C, DRB1 and DQB1, 522 for DQA1, nearly 610 for DPA1, and around 430 for DPB1. A few DR-DQ haplotypes were treated as single units for association and clustering because of strong linkage in the cohort. Among about 360 genotyped donors of the cohort, an average of approximately 240,000 unique TCR beta nucleotide sequences were sequenced per donor, roughly 18% of them non-productive.

The cohort consisted of more than 650 healthy bone marrow donors. At the time of sampling, every cohort member was nominally healthy, though immune exposures that went unrecorded were likely present. The donor was CMV seropositive and was included in the group of almost 300 seropositive cohort members. Each donor provided a peripheral blood sample, and peripheral blood mononuclear cells were used for TCR beta sequencing. The Qiagen DNeasy Blood Extraction Kit was used to extract genomic DNA from the blood cell samples. Library method: the immunoSEQ multiplex PCR assay. The multiplex PCR relied on a mix of 60 forward primers for TCR Vbeta segments and 13 reverse primers for TCR Jbeta segments. The CDR3 region of rearranged TCR beta genes was amplified from genomic DNA by a multiplex PCR assay. The amplified TCR beta libraries were sequenced on the Illumina HiSeq System as 87-base-pair reads. The study's own analysis went as follows. A later analysis counted about 80 million unique TCR beta chains across the approximately 700 repertoires, and some 12 million of these chains were shared by at least two donors. A nearest-neighbor algorithm error-corrected the raw reads and collapsed the reads into unique sequences, merging closely related sequences to remove PCR and sequencing errors. To assign V, D and J gene segments, CDR3 sequences were aligned to IMGT reference sequences. For a sequence to be retained, at least a six-nucleotide match to both a V gene segment and a J gene segment was required. A rearrangement counted as productive if the CDR3 had no stop codons and remained in frame with V and J, and every other rearrangement counted as non-productive. Following IMGT convention, CDR3 was defined as the stretch from the second conserved V-encoded cysteine up to the conserved J-encoded phenylalanine. The earlier analysis of fewer than 750 of the donors excluded sequences that lacked an unambiguous match to a single V gene segment. In an earlier analysis of around 590 of the donors, a V segment was called functional when productive rearrangements were above 56.7%, and segregating when the standard deviation between donors exceeded 5%. A statistical classification framework was built for diagnosing cytomegalovirus status from the catalog of TCR beta chain sequences. In a later analysis, TCR nucleotide sequences were compared against IMGT/GENE-DB human TR gene sequences so that V and J genes could be assigned. A later analysis assigned CDR3 sequences and most-parsimonious VDJ recombination scenarios with the TCRdist pipeline. In a later analysis, every TCR beta chain was defined by the combination of its CDR3 amino acid sequence and its V-gene family, and reads without a unique V-gene family were dropped. As a way to deal with suspected cross-contamination and a sequencing artifact, a later analysis dropped 592 nucleotide sequences that were highly shared and had low generation probability. In a later analysis, a clonal expansion index was calculated for each public chain from normalized within-repertoire ranks of inferred template counts. In a later analysis, generation probabilities were computed with a VDJ recombination model fitted to out-of-frame rearrangements, and the resulting probabilities were checked against IGoR. In a later analysis, TCR-TCR, TCR-HLA and TCR-CMV co-occurrence was scored with hypergeometric tests, and a repertoire-size bias correction was applied to TCR pairs. To estimate false discovery rates, a later analysis permuted the HLA or CMV assignments 20 times. In a later analysis, co-occurring TCRs were grouped using DBSCAN, with TCRdist sequence similarity added in when clustering inside HLA-allele-positive subsets. Repertoires with fewer than 30,000 or more than 120,000 public chains were left out of co-occurrence clustering, as were a few repertoires with anomalous nucleotide sharing. Entries here come from immuneACCESS through TCRdb and include only in-frame sequences with V and J called. Some clones fail to appear in such tables; in the studies checked, an unresolved V gene covers under half of the shortfall, and the cause of the remainder is unknown. That table is the source of V, J and clone size, and D and trimming were worked out from the DNA. In all, the sample holds 75,000 to 90,000 clones, and approximately 70% of those were seen once. The biggest ten clones account for 11% of the sample.

Only a few counts were recorded for this clone. Which antigen it targets is not known. No base-level quality is on record; no much larger clone is a single base apart. Paper-wide results and their limitations: The classifier was reported to diagnose cytomegalovirus status with high specificity and sensitivity in both the original cohort and the validation cohort. A later analysis reported that several top co-occurrence clusters appeared linked to parvovirus B19, influenza, CMV and Epstein-Barr virus. Across donors, most TCR sequences were observed very rarely, whereas some public TCRs were present in many individuals. At a false discovery rate of 0.05, a later analysis linked roughly 17,000 TCR beta sequences to specific HLA alleles. A further reported finding was that TCR beta sequences accurately predicted the HLA-A and HLA-B alleles for most subjects in the first cohort. CMV serostatus was the only immune exposure information available for the cohort. When HLA alleles, especially DR and DQ, strongly co-occurred, attributing TCR associations to individual alleles was difficult. V-gene and J-gene trimming of TCR beta chains was associated with a missense DCLRE1C variant in a later genetic analysis, and the association was replicated in an independent cohort. A total of roughly 160 TCR beta chains were listed by the study as associated with cytomegalovirus. Broadly in line with IMGT annotations, most TCR beta V segments showed up in productive rearrangements about 87% or about 30% of the time in an earlier analysis of around 600 of the donors. A cluster of highly shared sequence variants was judged likely to represent a technical artifact of the sequencing pipeline. Linkage disequilibrium might explain the correlated functional status among segregating V segments, but an unknown experimental factor could not be excluded. In a later analysis, the rate of TCR association differed among HLA loci, with DRB1 alleles having the most associated TCRs and HLA-C alleles having the fewest. In a later analysis, HLA-associated TCR beta chains showed more clonal expansion and lower generation probabilities than non-associated chains that were equally common. The authors suggested that the approach could potentially be generalized to other disease states and immunological phenotypes. According to a later analysis, most CMV-associated TCR beta chains appeared to be HLA-restricted, and the HLA associations seemed to be driven largely by CMV exposure. A few of the identified cytomegalovirus-associated TCR beta chains were confirmed in vitro to be specific for cytomegalovirus antigens. Sequencing depth was assumed to be roughly uniform across donors in the presence/absence analyses, though that assumption may not hold. According to a later genetic analysis, donors in an Asian-associated ancestry cluster had fewer N-insertions in productive TCRs than the roughly 660-donor mean. HLA typing was unavailable for some donors at each locus, so association tests used only the typed subset. Because counts were too low, 15 to 20 rarely observed V segments, including chromosome 9 orphons, were excluded from the earlier analysis of 587 of the donors. The cohort was sequenced for TCR beta chains only, and without alpha or paired-chain data the features that could be detected were limited.

The origin of this receptor is a woman between 40 and 55 years old in good health and CMV-seropositive. The sequenced sample consisted of PBMCs.

The CDR3 corresponds to CAISESAGFEAFF. The DNA sequence is given as TGTGCCATCAGTGAGTCGGCTGGTTTTGAAGCTTTCTTT. The chain was built from TRBV10-3 and TRBJ1-1, with the D gene too uncertain to name. V sheds 0 bases and J sheds 7 bases, leaving 9 bases between their ends. The CDR1 and CDR2 encoded by the germline V gene are ENHRY and SYGVKD. The cysteine opens and the phenylalanine closes a CDR3 of 13 amino acids. Just the 39-base CDR3 DNA is kept, in frame starting at base 1.